This TCR beta chain was retrieved from a study of human T cells and chemical hapten exposure. Across the whole study: A patient group, mainly female, showed alopecia areata, totalis or universalis.

Time point denoted: pre-sensitization, week 0. Regarding treatment: therapeutic diphenylcyclopropenone sensitization with weekly scalp DPC. Unfractionated whole blood yielded total RNA. This clonotype was recorded many times. TCRdb processed the RACE reads anew with MiXCR; each CDR3 protein has one entry. The sample yields about 380,000 distinct CDR3 sequences, approximately 5.1% seen once. The material sequenced was whole blood, taken in connection with sensitization to the hapten diphenylcyclopropenone (DPC). This receptor was identified in a woman aged 45-59 years with alopecia areata. Some clones in this sample may be carry-over from other donors' samples.

CDR3 sequence reads: CASSLATGVFGGYTF. The CDR3 nucleotides are TGTGCCAGCAGTTTGGCGACAGGGGTTTTCGGCGGCTACACCTTC. This rearrangement joins TRBV12-3 or TRBV12-4 to TRBJ1-2; 8 nucleotides match TRBD1. With 3 bases clipped from V and 8 bases from J, the junction kept 11 bases outside the gene matches. The CDR3 loop spans 15 amino acids.